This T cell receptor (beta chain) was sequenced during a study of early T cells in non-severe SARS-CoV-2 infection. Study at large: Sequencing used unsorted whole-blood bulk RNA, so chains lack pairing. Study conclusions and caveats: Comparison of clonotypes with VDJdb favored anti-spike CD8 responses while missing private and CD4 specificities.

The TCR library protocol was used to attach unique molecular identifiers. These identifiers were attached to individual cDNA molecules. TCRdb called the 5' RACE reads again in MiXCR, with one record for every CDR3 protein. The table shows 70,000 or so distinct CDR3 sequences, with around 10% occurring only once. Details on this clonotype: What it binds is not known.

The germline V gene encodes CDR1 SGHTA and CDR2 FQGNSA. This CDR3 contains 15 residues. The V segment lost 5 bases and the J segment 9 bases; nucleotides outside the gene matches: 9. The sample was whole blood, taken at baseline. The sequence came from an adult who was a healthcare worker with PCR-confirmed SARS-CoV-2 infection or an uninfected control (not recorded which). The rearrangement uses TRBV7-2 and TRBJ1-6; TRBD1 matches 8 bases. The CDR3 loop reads CASSPRGQVSSPLHF. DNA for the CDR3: TGTGCCAGCAGCCCAAGGGGACAGGTGTCTTCACCCCTCCACTTT.